This T cell receptor beta chain was sequenced in a study of T cells in Graves' hyperthyroidism and ophthalmopathy. Findings and limits, study-wide: A model of 13 V-J features distinguished ophthalmopathy from stable hyperthyroidism.

About this clonotype itself: The target antigen is unknown.

Diagnoses rested on clinical symptoms, serum thyroxine and TRAb, thyroid ultrasound and orbital computed tomography. Amplification targeted TCR beta CDR3 regions from RNA transcripts. In the first-round RT-PCR of the TCR CDR3, the HTBI primer set was used. MiXCR, run by TCRdb on the multiplex PCR reads, gives a single entry per CDR3 protein. The sample shows roughly 570,000 distinct CDR3 sequences, around 46% of them seen only once. Germline CDR1 and CDR2: DFQATT and SNEGSKA (reference sequence). V was clipped by 6 bases and J by 0 bases, with 12 bases between them. The CDR3 is made up of 14 amino acids.

The sequence derives from an adult woman with Graves' disease, either hyperthyroidism or ophthalmopathy (not recorded which). The chain recombines TRBV20-1 with TRBJ1-3; D may be TRBD1 (6 bases). The sample taken for sequencing was peripheral blood or thyroid tissue (not recorded which). CDR3 in amino acids: CSAHTTGSGNTIYF. CDR3 bases: TGCAGTGCACACACGACAGGCTCTGGAAACACCATATATTTT.